This T cell receptor beta chain comes out of a study of T-cell reconstitution after alpha-beta-depleted transplantation in children. During its preparation, the TCRbeta library received unique molecular identifiers. In TCRdb, the PCR reads were re-called with MiXCR into one record per CDR3 protein. Altogether approximately 100,000 distinct CDR3 sequences are present, 12% being singletons, with the ten largest covering around 13%. Germline CDR1 is SGHTA and CDR2 is FQGNSA. Between the trimmed V and J ends, which lost 3 bases and 6 bases, there was a span of 9 bases. The CDR3 is 13 residues long. This clonotype was seen ten or more times.

The V and J genes are TRBV7-2 and TRBJ2-1; D gene uncertain. The clonotype was recovered from a human donor who donated a stem cell graft to a child with inherited bone marrow failure. Sequencing was performed on PBMCs from the stem cell graft donor, taken from the stem cell graft. CDR3: CASSLRPANEQFF. Written as DNA, the CDR3 is TGTGCCAGCAGCTTGCGTCCCGCCAATGAGCAGTTCTTC. Based on the CDR3 plus reference TRBV7-2 and TRBJ2-1, the full variable domain is GAGVSQSPSNKVTEKGKDVELRCDPISGHTALYWYRQSLGQGLEFLIYFQGNSAPDKSGLPSDRFSAERTGGSVSTLTIQRTQQEDSAVYLCASSLRPANEQFFGPGTRLTVL.